This T cell receptor beta chain was recorded in a study of T cell responses to AZD1222 COVID-19 vaccine. Germline V gene sequence: CDR1 LGHDT, CDR2 YNNKEL (reference sequence). This CDR3 is 15 amino acids long. V shed 4 bases and J shed 7 bases, with 19 bases lying between them. Clones were read by immunoSEQ multiplex PCR, and TCRdb kept only the in-frame ones, dropping some. The sample yields roughly 79,000 clones, approximately 90% seen once. To note about this clone: Its antigen is unidentified.

Study observations and caveats: Baseline seropositivity occurred in only six or seven AZD1222 recipients.

This rearrangement joins TRBV3-1 (or the pseudogene TRBV3-2) to TRBJ1-2, with D possibly being TRBD1 (6 bases). This clonotype originated in an adult in good health. Sequenced material: peripheral blood, taken on day 0 of MenACWY control vaccination. In nucleotides, the CDR3 is TGTGCCAGCAGCCCCATCCGGGCAGGGGCGTCTGGCTACACCTTC. Amino acid sequence: CASSPIRAGASGYTF.